Below are 27 T cell receptor beta chains sequenced from a single sample in a study of cytomegalovirus exposure and HLA in healthy donors. The PCR ran on 60 Vbeta and 13 Jbeta primers. Here immunoSEQ multiplex PCR was the method, and the copy in TCRdb shows in-frame clones only, minus some. The data show around 140,000 clones, around four fifths seen once. Material: PBMCs. The receptor set was obtained from a woman aged 40 to 49 in good health and CMV-seronegative.

The chain employs TRBV27 and TRBJ1-1; D not certain. V dropped 4 bases and J dropped 5 bases, with 23 bases sitting between them. The CDR3 runs 17 residues. Germline lookup yields CDR1 MNHEY and CDR2 SMNVEV (reference sequence). DNA for the CDR3: TGTGCCAGCAGTTCGTCAACCGGTGTCATGTGGGAGACTGAAGCTTTCTTT. Translation: CASSSSTGVMWETEAFF.

The genes are TRBV5-1 and TRBJ2-5; 7 nucleotides match TRBD2. J gave up 1 base and V 4 bases, and 10 bases lay outside the gene matches. The V gene's germline CDR1 is SGHRS and CDR2 YFSETQ. This CDR3 has 16 amino acids. The CDR3 coding sequence is TGCGCCAGCAGCGTACGAGCGGGGAGAGGCCAAGAGACCCAGTACTTC. The encoded protein is CASSVRAGRGQETQYF.

The V and J genes are TRBV5-1 and TRBJ1-1; maybe TRBD1 (5 bases). Germline V lookup: CDR1 SGHRS, CDR2 YFSETQ. The V gene lost 0 bases and the J gene lost 0 bases, with 15 bases spanning the gap. This CDR3 comprises 17 residues. The CDR3 bases are TGCGCCAGCAGCTTGGCCGTTCAGGGTGCCATGAACACTGAAGCTTTCTTT. This codes for CASSLAVQGAMNTEAFF.

V usage is TRBV13 and J usage is TRBJ1-5; D call uncertain. V was trimmed by 2 bases and J by 0 bases, leaving 2 bases between them. From germline, CDR1 is PRHDT and CDR2 FYEKMQ (reference sequence). This CDR3 comprises 13 residues. CDR3 sequence (DNA): TGTGCCAGCAGCTTACGTAGCAATCAGCCCCAGCATTTT. Translated, it gives CASSLRSNQPQHF.

The V gene is TRBV28, the J gene TRBJ1-6; 8 bases are a match to TRBD1. Per the germline V gene, CDR1 is MDHEN and CDR2 is SYDVKM. The CDR3 runs to 16 residues. V lost 4 bases and J lost 9; bases outside the gene matches: 11. CDR3 nucleotide sequence: TGTGCCAGCAGTTCCACCGGACAGGGTCAGGCTTCACCCCTCCACTTT. The encoded protein is CASSSTGQGQASPLHF.

The rearrangement uses TRBV7-2 and TRBJ2-1; D is ambiguous. The CDR3 length is 15 residues. Trimming pared 0 bases from V and 0 bases from J, leaving 6 bases between. Germline assignment: CDR1 SGHTA and CDR2 FQGNSA. CDR3 sequence reads: CASSLATSSYNEQFF. The CDR3 DNA sequence: TGTGCCAGCAGCTTAGCTACCAGCTCCTACAATGAGCAGTTCTTC.

V is TRBV5-4 and J is TRBJ2-5, with 9 bases aligning to TRBD2. Germline trimming cut 3 bases from V and 1 base from J; bases unmatched to any gene: 1. The germline gives CDR1 SGHNT, CDR2 YYREEE (reference sequence). The CDR3 loop spans 14 amino acids. The CDR3 sequence is CASSSRGGQETQYF. DNA for the CDR3: TGTGCCAGCAGCTCGCGGGGGGGCCAAGAGACCCAGTACTTC.

The chain links TRBV30 to TRBJ2-1; perhaps TRBD1 as D (5 bases). This CDR3 is built from 11 residues. Germline V gene data show CDR1 as GTSNPN and CDR2 as SVGIG (reference sequence). V was shortened by 2 bases and J by 13 bases, with 12 bases between the two germline ends. The CDR3 is CAWSHRWEQFF. As DNA, the CDR3 is TGTGCCTGGAGTCACAGGTGGGAACAGTTCTTC. Full variable domain (missing parts from reference TRBV30 and TRBJ2-1): SQTIHQWPATLVQPVGSPLSLECTVEGTSNPNLYWYRQAAGRGLQLLFYSVGIGQISSEVPQNLSASRPQDRQFILSSKKLLLSDSGFYLCAWSHRWEQFFGPGTRLTVL.

This clone came up a few times. The V and J genes are TRBV19 and TRBJ1-1; 9 nucleotides agree with TRBD1. The ends lost 5 bases at V and 9 bases at J; junction bases unmatched: 4. Per the germline V gene, CDR1 is LNHDA and CDR2 is SQIVND (reference sequence). The CDR3 extends over 12 amino acids. CDR3 protein: CASSPGTGKAFF. Written as DNA, the CDR3 is TGTGCCAGTAGTCCCGGGACAGGGAAAGCTTTCTTT.

V gene TRBV25-1 combines with J gene TRBJ2-6, with TRBD1 identical over 8 bases. The V segment lost 1 base and the J segment 4 bases; nucleotides outside the gene matches: 9. This CDR3 has 18 residues. CDR1 is MGHDK and CDR2 is SYGVNS in the germline V gene. CDR3 loop: CASSEFVRGLGGANVLTF. CDR3 nucleotides: TGTGCCAGCAGTGAATTCGTCAGGGGGCTAGGAGGGGCCAACGTCCTGACTTTC. Drawing the rest from reference TRBV25-1 and TRBJ2-6, the complete variable domain is EADIYQTPRYLVIGTGKKITLECSQTMGHDKMYWYQQDPGMELHLIHYSYGVNSTEKGDLSSESTVSRIRTEHFPLTLESARPSHTSQYLCASSEFVRGLGGANVLTFGAGSRLTVL.

The chain recombines TRBV29-1 with TRBJ1-1; the D is unclear. V was shortened by 7 bases and J by 3 bases, with 18 bases between the two germline ends. CDR3 length: 14 amino acids. CDR1 SQVTM and CDR2 ANQGSEA come from the germline V gene. CDR3 nucleotides: TGCAGCGGTGGGAAACCCACTAGGGACACTGAAGCTTTCTTT. It yields the protein CSGGKPTRDTEAFF.

This clone was counted once. This chain links TRBV4-1 with TRBJ1-1, with D possibly matching TRBD1 (5 bases). This CDR3 comprises 13 residues. V lost 2 bases and J 5 bases, leaving 9 bases between the germline ends. CDR1 is MGHRA, CDR2 YSYEKL, per germline. CDR3 nucleotides: TGCGCCAGCAGCCAAAGGGGCGAGACTGAAGCTTTCTTT. Amino acid sequence: CASSQRGETEAFF.

The gene calls are TRBV28 and TRBJ2-7; weak D call: TRBD1 (5 bases). Germline V gives CDR1 MDHEN, CDR2 SYDVKM. The CDR3 sequence is 13 residues long. V was cut by 5 bases and J by 6 bases, with 14 bases left in between. This chain's CDR3 is CASSTGAFGEQYF. For the CDR3, the DNA is TGTGCCAGCAGTACAGGAGCGTTCGGCGAGCAGTACTTC.

The chain has TRBV4-2 and TRBJ1-6, with D tentatively TRBD1 (5 bases). This CDR3 has 17 residues. V lost 0 bases and J 9 bases, leaving 18 bases between the germline ends. Looked up from germline, CDR1 is LGHNA and CDR2 is YNFKEQ. CDR3 bases: TGTGCCAGCAGCCAAGATCAATCAGGGTTCATGAGTTCACCCCTCCACTTT. Residues: CASSQDQSGFMSSPLHF.

V usage is TRBV29-1 and J usage is TRBJ1-2; D perhaps matches TRBD1 (5 bases). The CDR3 runs 14 residues. V was cut by 2 bases and J by 4 bases, with 14 bases left in between. The germline CDR1 and CDR2 sequences are SQVTM and ANQGSEA. DNA for the CDR3: TGCAGCGTTGAATCCGGGGGAGTACGCTATGGCTACACCTTC. This gives the protein CSVESGGVRYGYTF.

J is TRBJ2-5 and V is TRBV25-1, with D perhaps TRBD1 (6 bases). This CDR3 comprises 14 residues. Trimming shortened V by 7 bases and J by 4 bases, and 16 bases separated the two germline ends. The germline gives CDR1 MGHDK, CDR2 SYGVNS. This chain's CDR3 is CASTQPGQTETQYF. The CDR3, as DNA: TGTGCCAGCACTCAACCGGGACAAACAGAGACCCAGTACTTC.

The chain couples TRBV10-1 to TRBJ2-1; possibly TRBD1 for D (6 bases). V was trimmed by 4 bases and J by 3 bases, leaving 10 bases between them. The CDR3 loop spans 14 amino acids. CDR1 WNHNN and CDR2 SYGVQD come from the germline V gene (reference sequence). The CDR3 nucleotides are TGCGCCAGCAGTGCCGGGACACGCTACAATGAGCAGTTCTTC. Protein sequence: CASSAGTRYNEQFF.

The rearrangement links TRBV28 to TRBJ1-1; no reliable D call. This CDR3 has 15 amino acids. Trimming left V 4 bases short and J 4 bases short, with 16 bases between. Per the germline V gene, CDR1 is MDHEN and CDR2 is SYDVKM. The CDR3 coding sequence is TGTGCCAGCAGTTCCACCCCCCTCCCGGGCACTGAAGCTTTCTTT. It encodes CASSSTPLPGTEAFF.

V and J are TRBV5-1 and TRBJ2-3; TRBD1 matches at 7 bases. There are 14 residues in the CDR3. Germline assignment: CDR1 SGHRS and CDR2 YFSETQ. V shed 0 bases, J shed 4 bases, and the junction held 2 bases outside the gene matches. This CDR3 reads CASSLGQGADTQYF. As DNA, the CDR3 is TGCGCCAGCAGCTTGGGTCAGGGGGCAGATACGCAGTATTTT.

This clone turned up a few times. The genes are TRBV5-1 and TRBJ2-1; 7 positions agree with TRBD1. Germline V gene sequence: CDR1 SGHRS, CDR2 YFSETQ. The CDR3 contains 14 residues. With 4 bases clipped from V and 5 bases from J, the junction kept 6 bases outside the gene matches. CDR3 coding DNA: TGCGCCAGCAGCAAGACAGGGTACGACAATGAGCAGTTCTTC. It codes for CASSKTGYDNEQFF. Complete variable domain (other parts from reference TRBV5-1 and TRBJ2-1): KAGVTQTPRYLIKTRGQQVTLSCSPISGHRSVSWYQQTPGQGLQFLFEYFSETQRNKGNFPGRFSGRQFSNSRSEMNVSTLELGDSALYLCASSKTGYDNEQFFGPGTRLTVL.

This sequence joins TRBV5-1 and TRBJ1-1; 11 bases line up with TRBD1. The CDR3 has 16 residues. J was trimmed by 4 bases and V by 6 bases; bases with no gene match: 11. CDR1 and CDR2 (germline): SGHRS, YFSETQ. This chain's CDR3 is CASNRGGGTGGTEAFF. The CDR3 DNA is TGCGCCAGCAATAGAGGCGGTGGGACAGGGGGCACTGAAGCTTTCTTT. Drawing the rest from reference TRBV5-1 and TRBJ1-1, the complete variable domain is KAGVTQTPRYLIKTRGQQVTLSCSPISGHRSVSWYQQTPGQGLQFLFEYFSETQRNKGNFPGRFSGRQFSNSRSEMNVSTLELGDSALYLCASNRGGGTGGTEAFFGQGTRLTVV.

The gene calls are TRBV6-1 and TRBJ1-4, with D uncertain. The CDR3 sequence is 13 residues long. Trimming removed 6 bases at V and 0 bases at J, with 5 bases between. In germline, CDR1 is MNHNS, CDR2 SASEGT. CDR3 in amino acids: CASRRATNEKLFF. The CDR3 DNA follows: TGTGCCAGCAGGCGGGCAACTAATGAAAAACTGTTTTTT.

J is TRBJ1-1 and V is TRBV7-9; tentative D call: TRBD1 (5 bases). V gave up 5 bases and J gave up 5 bases, with 9 bases separating them. The CDR3 extends over 12 amino acids. From germline, CDR1 is SEHNR and CDR2 FQNEAQ (reference sequence). Written as DNA, the CDR3 is TGTGCCAGCAGCCAAAGGGGAACTGAAGCTTTCTTT. This sequence encodes CASSQRGTEAFF.

The chain uses TRBV18 and TRBJ2-7, with a weak D call TRBD1 (5 bases). Germline assignment: CDR1 KGHSH and CDR2 LQKENI. There are 16 residues in the CDR3. V dropped 3 bases and J dropped 0 bases, with 15 bases sitting between them. The CDR3 is CASSPGWKRGSYEQYF. The CDR3 nucleotides read TGTGCCAGCTCACCGGGATGGAAAAGGGGCTCCTACGAGCAGTACTTC.

The chain has TRBV27 and TRBJ1-5; 8 positions match TRBD1. There are 18 residues in the CDR3. The ends lost 5 bases at V and 6 bases at J; junction bases unmatched: 18. Germline CDR1 reads MNHEY; CDR2 reads SMNVEV (reference sequence). In DNA, the CDR3 is TGTGCCAGCAGTCGTTGGACAGGGAAGAGTATGAGACGTCAGCCCCAGCATTTT. Amino acid sequence: CASSRWTGKSMRRQPQHF.

This clone appeared a few times. This chain connects TRBV15 to TRBJ1-3; D is unresolved. Germline V CDR1 and CDR2: LNHNV, YYDKDF (reference sequence). The V gene lost 5 bases and the J gene lost 8 bases, with 16 bases spanning the gap. This CDR3 spans 14 amino acids. CDR3 region: CATSRRGTADTIYF. Here the CDR3 DNA reads TGTGCCACCAGCCGACGGGGAACGGCGGACACCATATATTTT.

The chain carries TRBV6-5 and TRBJ1-2; D unclear. Germline CDR1 and CDR2: MNHEY and SVGAGI. The CDR3 covers 15 residues. V was shortened by 2 bases and J by 4 bases, with 14 bases between the two germline ends. The CDR3 region is CASSYPNAAGYGYTF. The CDR3 region has the DNA TGTGCCAGCAGTTACCCAAACGCGGCGGGCTATGGCTACACCTTC.